The sequence of this TCR beta chain was determined in a study of shared clonotypes between healthy human individuals. Overall study findings and caveats: Investigators expected sequencing depth to affect clonotype sharing among donors. About 5% of naive CD4 clonotypes were common to a few donors. Having only a few donors restricted how much genetic and exposure-history diversity was captured. Against clonotypes common to all four donors, non-shared ones had lower generation probabilities.

Repertoires were generated with immunoSEQ multiplex PCR, while TCRdb's copy carries only in-frame clones and drops some. The sample has millions of clones, approximately 93% seen once. Regarding this clone: Its antigen remains unknown.

V lost 11 bases to trimming and J lost 4 bases, with 9 bases between them. The CDR3 is made up of 10 amino acids. The germline gives CDR1 MNHEY, CDR2 SVGAGI. The clonotype originates from a man between 18 and 35 years old in good health. Some clones in this sample may be carry-over from other donors' samples. V gene TRBV6-5 combines with J gene TRBJ2-7, with D tentatively TRBD1 or TRBD2 (5 bases each). Sequences were obtained from naive CD4+ T cells from PBMCs. Subset given: CD45RA+ positively selected. Here the CDR3 reads CARGGYEQYF. Here the CDR3 DNA reads TGTGCCCGGGGCGGGTACGAGCAGTACTTC.